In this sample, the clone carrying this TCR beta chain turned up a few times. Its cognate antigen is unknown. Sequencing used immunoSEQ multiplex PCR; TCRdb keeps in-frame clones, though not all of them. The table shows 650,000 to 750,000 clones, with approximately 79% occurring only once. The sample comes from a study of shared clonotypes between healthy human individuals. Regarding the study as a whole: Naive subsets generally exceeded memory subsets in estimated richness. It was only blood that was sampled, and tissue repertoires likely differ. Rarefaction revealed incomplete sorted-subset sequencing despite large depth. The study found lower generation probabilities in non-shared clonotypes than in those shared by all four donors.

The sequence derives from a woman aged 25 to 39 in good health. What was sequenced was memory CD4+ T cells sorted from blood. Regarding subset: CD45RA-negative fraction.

CDR3 loop: CASSNDMGETNEQFF. CDR3 nucleotides: TGCGCCAGCAGCAACGACATGGGGGAGACGAATGAGCAGTTCTTC. The gene calls are TRBV5-1 and TRBJ2-1; either TRBD1 or TRBD2 may supply D (5 bases each). Germline V gene data show CDR1 as SGHRS and CDR2 as YFSETQ. Trimming shortened V by 4 bases and J by 7 bases, and 18 bases separated the two germline ends. CDR3 length equals 15 residues. The complete variable domain, with remaining parts taken from reference TRBV5-1 and TRBJ2-1, reads KAGVTQTPRYLIKTRGQQVTLSCSPISGHRSVSWYQQTPGQGLQFLFEYFSETQRNKGNFPGRFSGRQFSNSRSEMNVSTLELGDSALYLCASSNDMGETNEQFFGPGTRLTVL.